This TCR beta chain was captured by sequencing in a study of graft-versus-host responses after intestinal transplantation. Points on this clone: No antigen is known for it.

V lost 8 bases and J 7 bases, leaving 18 bases between the germline ends. This CDR3 is 14 amino acids long. Germline CDR1 reads SEHNR; CDR2 reads FQNEAQ (reference sequence). General observations from the study: With peak circulating GvH clone levels came an association with early post-transplant HvG declines.

TCRdb keeps only in-frame clones here, not all; method: immunoSEQ multiplex PCR. The sample lists tens of thousands of clones; 75% to 95% were seen once. Here the sequenced sample was unstimulated CD8+ T cells sorted from spleen or lymph node cells, taken before intestinal transplant. The clonotype originates from a human donor who received an intestinal transplant. This sequence joins TRBV7-9 and TRBJ2-1; a weak D match, TRBD2 (5 bases). Written as DNA, the CDR3 is TGTGCCAGCTCCGCGCTAGCCGACTTAAATGAGCAGTTCTTC. This codes for CASSALADLNEQFF.